The TCR beta chain described here comes from a study of shared clonotypes between healthy human individuals. Regarding the study as a whole: Approximately 5% was the fraction of naive CD4 clonotypes found shared across a handful of donors. The generation probabilities recorded for non-shared clonotypes fell below those of clonotypes shared by all four donors.

Free of recent acute infections or vaccinations, the donors were healthy HIV-negative adults. Concerning this clone itself: The antigen remains unidentified.

Clones were sequenced by immunoSEQ multiplex PCR, and TCRdb holds only the in-frame ones, with some missing. The data show more than 900,000 clones, about 80% seen once. This clonotype was obtained from a man younger than 30 in good health. Some clones in this sample may be carry-over from other donors' samples. Sequenced material: memory CD4+ T cells from PBMCs. The subset denotes: CD45RA-negative fraction.

The CDR3 DNA sequence: TGTGCCAGCAGCGGAGGAGGGCGTAACGGGGCCAACGTCCTGACTTTC. Translating gives CASSGGGRNGANVLTF. The chain is built from TRBV9 and TRBJ2-6; tentative D call: TRBD2 (6 bases). The CDR3 is made up of 16 amino acids. Trimming stripped 3 bases from V and 4 bases from J, with 14 bases between. CDR1 and CDR2 (germline): SGDLS, YYNGEE.